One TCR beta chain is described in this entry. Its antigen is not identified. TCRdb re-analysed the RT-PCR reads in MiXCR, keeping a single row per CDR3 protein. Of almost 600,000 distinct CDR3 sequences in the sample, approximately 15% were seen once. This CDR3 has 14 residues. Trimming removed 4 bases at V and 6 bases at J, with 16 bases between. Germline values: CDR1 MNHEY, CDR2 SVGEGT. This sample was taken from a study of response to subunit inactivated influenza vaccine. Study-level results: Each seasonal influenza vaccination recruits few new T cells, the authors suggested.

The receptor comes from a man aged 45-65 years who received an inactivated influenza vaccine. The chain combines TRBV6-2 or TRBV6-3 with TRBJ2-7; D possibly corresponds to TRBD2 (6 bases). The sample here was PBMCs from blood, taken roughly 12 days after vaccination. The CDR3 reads CASSFRRVDGEQYF. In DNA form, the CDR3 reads TGTGCCAGCAGTTTTCGGAGGGTTGATGGCGAGCAGTACTTC.